Below are 15 T cell receptor beta chains sequenced from a single sample in a study of cytomegalovirus exposure and HLA in healthy donors (dated by TCRdb to about 2017). Libraries were built with the immunoSEQ multiplex PCR assay. For the multiplex PCR, a mixture combining 60 forward primers for TCR Vbeta segments and 13 reverse primers for TCR Jbeta segments was used. This immuneACCESS table, as held by TCRdb, lists in-frame sequences with V and J called but not all clones. Of the missing ones, under half trace to an unresolved V gene in checked studies; the others have no known cause. The sample table holds some 190,000 clones, of which 79% were seen once. The ten largest clonotypes hold around 1.6% of the sample. The sequenced sample was PBMCs. The receptors were sampled from a woman younger than 30 in good health and CMV-seronegative.

CDR3 nucleotide sequence: TGTGCCAGCAGCCGAGAGACAGCCCTCTCCTACGAGCAGTACTTC. It is translated as CASSRETALSYEQYF. The V call is TRBV7-9, the J call TRBJ2-7, with D possibly TRBD1 on 5 matching bases. Per the germline V gene, CDR1 is SEHNR and CDR2 is FQNEAQ (reference sequence). Between the trimmed V and J ends, which lost 5 bases and 0 bases, there was a span of 14 bases. The CDR3 is 15 amino acids.

The V call is TRBV13, the J call TRBJ2-2, with TRBD2 matching 7 bases. Germline V gene sequence: CDR1 PRHDT, CDR2 FYEKMQ (reference sequence). The ends lost 2 bases at V and 5 bases at J; junction bases unmatched: 8. The CDR3 contains 16 residues. The CDR3, as DNA: TGTGCCAGCAGCTTATTGGGAGGGAGAGGAACCGGGGAGCTGTTTTTT. Translated, it gives CASSLLGGRGTGELFF.

This chain joins TRBV7-2 and TRBJ2-7; weak D call: TRBD1 (5 bases). V lost 5 bases and J 6 bases, leaving 17 bases between the germline ends. Germline CDR1 and CDR2: SGHTA and FQGNSA. This CDR3 is 14 amino acids long. In DNA form, the CDR3 reads TGTGCCAGCAGCGTTCAGGGAATTTCATCCGAGCAGTACTTC. This gives the protein CASSVQGISSEQYF.

The rearrangement joins TRBV7-9 to TRBJ1-6, with 7 bases lining up with TRBD1. The V gene's germline CDR1 is SEHNR and CDR2 FQNEAQ (reference sequence). Trimming at V came to 5 bases and at J to 10 bases, leaving 11 bases not matched to a gene. This CDR3 is 15 amino acids long. This CDR3 reads CASSEQTGVGSPLHF. The CDR3 region has the DNA TGTGCCAGCAGCGAGCAAACAGGGGTCGGCTCACCCCTCCACTTT.

This chain connects TRBV9 to TRBJ2-5, with 8 bases aligning to TRBD2. V dropped 4 bases and J dropped 5; count of bases not matched to a gene: 13. The CDR3 length is 16 residues. CDR1 and CDR2 from the germline V gene are SGDLS and YYNGEE. The CDR3 region is CASSPAGDHLPETQYF. As DNA, the CDR3 is TGTGCCAGCAGCCCAGCGGGGGACCATCTACCGGAGACCCAGTACTTC.

This rearrangement joins TRBV5-4 to TRBJ2-3; D remains ambiguous. The length of the CDR3 is 15 residues. Per the germline V gene, CDR1 is SGHNT and CDR2 is YYREEE (reference sequence). Trimming left V 3 bases short and J 0 bases short, with 11 bases between. CDR3 DNA: TGTGCCAGCAGCTCGCCTAAGACTAGCACAGATACGCAGTATTTT. Translating gives CASSSPKTSTDTQYF.

The chain employs TRBV6-1 and TRBJ2-7; weak D call: TRBD1 (5 bases). V shed 11 bases and J shed 7 bases, with 18 bases lying between them. The CDR3 consists of 12 residues. Looked up from germline, CDR1 is MNHNS and CDR2 is SASEGT. CDR3 loop: CAGRDQGPEQYF. The DNA for the CDR3 is TGTGCCGGTAGGGATCAGGGCCCTGAGCAGTACTTC.

This clone showed up just once. CDR3 coding DNA: TGTGCCAGCAGCTTGGTCGGAGGGGAAGGTGGCTACACCTTC. This encodes CASSLVGGEGGYTF. The rearrangement links TRBV5-6 to TRBJ1-2; tentative D call: TRBD1 (5 bases). Germline V gene data show CDR1 as SGHDT and CDR2 as YYEEEE. Trimming shortened V by 0 bases and J by 7 bases, and 13 bases separated the two germline ends. The CDR3 spans 14 residues.

Written as DNA, the CDR3 is TGTGCCAGCAGCGTAGGTATCGGTGCCTACGAGCAGTACTTC. As protein: CASSVGIGAYEQYF. The chain carries TRBV9 and TRBJ2-7; D is uncertain. The CDR3 runs to 14 residues. V lost 0 bases to trimming and J lost 2 bases, with 9 bases between them. The germline CDR1 and CDR2 sequences are SGDLS and YYNGEE.

V gene TRBV5-1 combines with J gene TRBJ2-7; 11 bases map to TRBD2. The V segment lost 6 bases and the J segment 0 bases; nucleotides outside the gene matches: 5. The CDR3 runs to 15 residues. Germline lookup yields CDR1 SGHRS and CDR2 YFSETQ. CDR3 sequence: CASNTGTSGSYEQYF. The CDR3 coding sequence is TGCGCCAGCAACACTGGGACTAGCGGCTCCTACGAGCAGTACTTC.

This clone was recorded a few times. The V call is TRBV5-1, the J call TRBJ1-1; TRBD1 aligns across 9 bases. The germline V gene encodes CDR1 SGHRS and CDR2 YFSETQ. This CDR3 has 19 residues. V trimming: 4 bases; J trimming: 5 bases; junction bases outside the gene matches: 21. CDR3 in DNA: TGCGCCAGCAGCCACCACCTGACAGGGGGAACCCCCCGGGAAACTGAAGCTTTCTTT. Translating gives CASSHHLTGGTPRETEAFF.

This clone was counted a few times. Other DNA sequences in this specimen translate into the identical CDR3. This chain uses TRBV5-1 with TRBJ2-2; D is unresolved. CDR1 is SGHRS, CDR2 YFSETQ, per germline. The CDR3 spans 15 residues. Trimming took 0 bases from V and 2 from J, leaving 8 bases between them. The CDR3 sequence: CASSLAGGNTGELFF. CDR3 coding DNA: TGCGCCAGCAGCTTGGCCGGCGGTAACACCGGGGAGCTGTTTTTT.

The CDR3: CASSLPTGAAEAFF. The CDR3 bases are TGTGCCAGCAGTCTCCCGACAGGGGCGGCTGAAGCTTTCTTT. The genes are TRBV28 and TRBJ1-1; 8 nucleotides line up with TRBD1. This CDR3 is built from 14 residues. CDR1 is MDHEN, CDR2 SYDVKM, per germline. J lost 6 bases, V lost 5 bases, and 8 bases had no gene match.

V usage is TRBV29-1 and J usage is TRBJ2-4, with 11 bases aligning to TRBD1. Trimming cost V 4 bases and J 7 bases; bases outside gene matches: 3. CDR1 is SQVTM and CDR2 is ANQGSEA in the germline V gene. There are 13 residues in the CDR3. CDR3 residues: CSVGTGGENIQYF. CDR3 nucleotides: TGCAGCGTTGGGACAGGGGGCGAGAACATTCAGTACTTC.

The rearrangement joins TRBV5-1 to TRBJ1-1, with 7 bases identical to TRBD1. The CDR3 is 13 amino acids. The junction had 4 bases not matched to a gene; V was cut back by 4 bases and J by 4 bases. Germline V gene data show CDR1 as SGHRS and CDR2 as YFSETQ. CDR3 coding DNA: TGCGCCAGCAGCACGGGACAGTTCACTGAAGCTTTCTTT. Translated: CASSTGQFTEAFF.